This TCR beta chain was sequenced in a study of cytomegalovirus exposure and HLA in healthy donors. Primers included in the PCR were 60 Vbeta and 13 Jbeta primers. In the original processing: Counted up in a later analysis, unique TCR beta chains came to 65 million to 100 million, with about 10 million shared. Sequencing used immunoSEQ multiplex PCR; TCRdb keeps in-frame clones, though not all of them. V, J and clone size are those of that table, while D and trimming were read from the DNA. The sample carries about 130,000 clones, roughly 75% recorded once. Concerning this clone itself: Its target is unknown.

CDR3 length: 13 residues. Trimming took 8 bases from V and 5 from J, leaving 13 bases between them. Germline loops: CDR1 MNHNS, CDR2 SASEGT. Every donor was a healthy person donating bone marrow. Study conclusions and caveats: A later analysis found TCR association rates differed by HLA locus, highest for DRB1 and lowest for HLA-C. Relative to the approximately 680-donor mean, N-insertions were reportedly fewer in an Asian-associated ancestry cluster in a later analysis.

The rearrangement joins TRBV6-1 to TRBJ2-4, with D possibly being TRBD1 (6 bases). The clonotype was recovered from a man aged 30-40 years in good health and CMV-seronegative. Sequencing input: PBMCs. CDR3 sequence reads: CASHRVTENIQYF. In DNA, the CDR3 is TGTGCCAGCCACAGGGTAACGGAAAACATTCAGTACTTC.